The subject of this entry is one T cell receptor beta chain. Its cognate antigen is unknown. The data were obtained in a study of T cell responses to AZD1222 COVID-19 vaccine. About the research overall: Analysis merged second doses at about 4 or about 12 weeks.

The study, taken as a whole, reports: Donors in the cohort were predominantly white British and more often female, and clonal diversity was possibly underestimated.

Data came from immunoSEQ multiplex PCR; TCRdb stores just in-frame clones and leaves some out. Of 150,000 or so clones listed, 92% are singletons. This material consisted of peripheral blood, taken on day 0 of AZD1222 vaccination. This TCR derives from an adult in good health.

CDR3 DNA: TGTGCCAGCAGTCCCTCGGGGAGGGGCACTGAAGCTTTCTTT. Amino acid sequence: CASSPSGRGTEAFF. V and J are TRBV6-5 and TRBJ1-1; D might be TRBD1 (5 bases). CDR3 length: 14 amino acids. Looked up from germline, CDR1 is MNHEY and CDR2 is SVGAGI. The V and J ends lost 5 bases and 4 bases respectively, with 14 bases between them.